Listed here are 21 T cell receptor beta chains from one sample, sequenced in a study of shared clonotypes between healthy human individuals. Libraries were prepared by immunoSEQ multiplex PCR; TCRdb keeps only in-frame clonotypes and omits some of them. The data hold 2 million to 2.5 million clones, with around 92% observed a single time. The sequenced sample consisted of naive CD4+ T cells from PBMCs. Regarding subset: CD45RA+ positively selected. The receptor source for this set is a man younger than 30 in good health. Some clones in this sample may be carry-over from other donors' samples.

The chain's CDR3 is CASSPGTGGRYGYTF. CDR3 coding DNA: TGTGCCAGCTCACCTGGGACAGGGGGCAGGTATGGCTACACCTTC. This sequence joins TRBV18 and TRBJ1-2; 12 bases match TRBD1. Unmatched junction bases numbered 4, after V lost 3 bases and J lost 5 bases. In germline, CDR1 is KGHSH, CDR2 LQKENI. This CDR3 is built from 15 residues.

This clone was observed once. The chain joins TRBV6-5 to TRBJ1-4, with no clear D. This CDR3 is built from 13 residues. Germline V gene data show CDR1 as MNHEY and CDR2 as SVGAGI. The ends were cut back, 7 bases at V and 8 bases at J, with 14 bases in the middle. The CDR3 protein is CASTDRFGEKLFF. CDR3 in DNA: TGTGCCAGCACCGACCGCTTCGGCGAAAAACTGTTTTTT.

This sequence joins TRBV5-1 and TRBJ2-6; D call uncertain. Germline loops: CDR1 SGHRS, CDR2 YFSETQ. The CDR3 extends over 15 amino acids. The ends were cut back, 6 bases at V and 0 bases at J, with 10 bases in the middle. The CDR3 region is CASTFSGSGANVLTF. Here the CDR3 DNA reads TGCGCCAGCACCTTTTCGGGCTCTGGGGCCAACGTCCTGACTTTC.

The chain recombines TRBV19 with TRBJ2-1; TRBD2 might be the D (6 bases). This CDR3 contains 15 residues. Trimming took 3 bases from V and 9 from J, leaving 18 bases between them. Germline CDR1 LNHDA, CDR2 SQIVND (reference sequence). This CDR3 reads CASSIPTRWPPEQFF. The DNA of the CDR3 is TGTGCCAGTAGTATCCCGACTAGATGGCCCCCTGAGCAGTTCTTC.

The chain links TRBV12-5 to TRBJ1-2; 7 positions match TRBD1. The CDR3 is 14 amino acids. J lost 7 bases, V lost 5 bases, and 10 bases had no gene match. From germline, CDR1 is LGHNT and CDR2 FRNRAP. The CDR3 sequence: CASGPGGDYPGYTF. DNA for the CDR3: TGTGCTAGTGGTCCAGGGGGGGACTACCCTGGCTACACCTTC.

Only one count was recorded for this clone. The rearrangement joins TRBV6-6 to TRBJ2-4; D is undetermined. This CDR3 region has 15 residues. The V end was cut by 2 bases, the J end by 1 base, with 9 bases between. The V gene's germline CDR1 is MNHNY and CDR2 SVGAGI (reference sequence). CDR3 DNA sequence: TGTGCCAGCAGTTACGATCCACGTGCCAAAAACATTCAGTACTTC. Its translation is CASSYDPRAKNIQYF.

The rearrangement links TRBV4-1 to TRBJ2-1; 9 nucleotides align to TRBD1. Trimming at V came to 5 bases and at J to 3 bases, leaving 5 bases not matched to a gene. The CDR3 consists of 15 residues. Germline CDR1 MGHRA, CDR2 YSYEKL. The CDR3 DNA is TGCGCCAGCAGCTATCCGGGACAGGGCTACAATGAGCAGTTCTTC. This codes for CASSYPGQGYNEQFF.

V gene TRBV20-1 combines with J gene TRBJ2-3; possibly TRBD1 for D (6 bases). Trimming left V 6 bases short and J 11 bases short, with 15 bases between. The CDR3 sequence is 11 residues long. Germline CDR1 reads DFQATT; CDR2 reads SNEGSKA (reference sequence). The CDR3 DNA sequence: TGCAGTGCCTACAGGGACGGTTGGCAGTATTTT. Protein sequence: CSAYRDGWQYF.

The J gene is TRBJ2-3, the V gene TRBV4-3, with 10 positions matching TRBD2. The germline gives CDR1 LGHNA, CDR2 YSLEER. This CDR3 contains 17 residues. After removal of 1 base from V and 4 bases from J, the junction contained 8 bases not matched to a gene. This CDR3 is CASSQGPSGRSADTQYF. CDR3 nucleotides: TGCGCCAGCAGCCAAGGGCCTAGCGGGAGATCTGCAGATACGCAGTATTTT.

This sequence joins TRBV7-9 and TRBJ1-6; the D gene is possibly TRBD1 (6 bases). The V end lost 2 bases, the J end lost 7 bases, and 9 bases lay between the germline ends. The CDR3 runs 14 residues. Per germline, CDR1 SEHNR and CDR2 FQNEAQ (reference sequence). The CDR3 region is CASSLLRGNSPLHF. The DNA for the CDR3 is TGTGCCAGCAGCTTACTTAGGGGGAATTCACCCCTCCACTTT.

The chain joins TRBV28 to TRBJ2-1; perhaps TRBD2 as D (6 bases). This CDR3 contains 16 residues. Trimming removed 6 bases from V and 11 bases from J, with 26 bases in between. Germline lookup yields CDR1 MDHEN and CDR2 SYDVKM. The CDR3: CASRPSGTGRERKQFF. The CDR3 DNA is TGTGCCAGCAGACCGTCCGGGACTGGAAGAGAGAGGAAGCAGTTCTTC.

V gene TRBV5-1 combines with J gene TRBJ2-3; 10 bases match TRBD2. The CDR3 spans 17 residues. V dropped 0 bases and J dropped 6; count of bases not matched to a gene: 10. In germline, CDR1 is SGHRS, CDR2 YFSETQ. The CDR3 loop reads CASSLEVSGRPTDTQYF. In DNA, the CDR3 is TGCGCCAGCAGCTTGGAAGTTAGCGGGAGGCCTACGGATACGCAGTATTTT.

This rearrangement joins TRBV7-2 to TRBJ1-1; 10 bases align to TRBD1. From germline, CDR1 is SGHTA and CDR2 FQGNSA. Germline trimming cut 4 bases from V and 11 bases from J; bases unmatched to any gene: 7. The CDR3 sequence is 13 residues long. The CDR3 sequence is CASSYGQGVRAFF. The DNA for the CDR3 is TGTGCCAGCAGCTATGGACAGGGGGTGAGGGCTTTCTTT.

This chain joins TRBV2 and TRBJ1-5; TRBD1 aligns across 8 bases. This CDR3 has 17 amino acids. The V gene's germline CDR1 is SNHLY and CDR2 FYNNEI. J lost 3 bases, V lost 4 bases, and 11 bases had no gene match. The CDR3 region is CASSVAGGLGSNQPQHF. The CDR3 DNA sequence: TGTGCCAGCAGTGTGGCAGGGGGCCTCGGTTCCAATCAGCCCCAGCATTTT.

This clone has a single count. The V call is TRBV6-6, the J call TRBJ2-3, with D possibly being TRBD1 or TRBD2 (7 bases each). The CDR3 has 13 amino acids. CDR1 MNHNY and CDR2 SVGAGI come from the germline V gene (reference sequence). V lost 8 bases and J lost 3, with 12 bases in between. CDR3 sequence: CASVQGGTDTQYF. The CDR3 nucleotides read TGTGCCAGCGTGCAGGGGGGGACAGATACGCAGTATTTT.

The V and J genes are TRBV6-5 and TRBJ2-6; D perhaps matches TRBD2 (5 bases). The V gene lost 4 bases and the J gene lost 2 bases, with 9 bases spanning the gap. The germline CDR1 and CDR2 sequences are MNHEY and SVGAGI. This CDR3 has 15 amino acids. CDR3 region: CASSSLATGANVLTF. The CDR3 bases are TGTGCCAGCAGTTCGTTAGCGACTGGGGCCAACGTCCTGACTTTC.

The chain joins TRBV21-1 to TRBJ1-5. TRBV21-1 is a recognized pseudogene. The CDR3 spans 15 residues. The CDR3 nucleotides read TGTGCCAGCAGCAGTTATAGGGCGGACAATCAGCCCCAGCATTTT. Protein: CASSSYRADNQPQHF.

CDR3 nucleotide sequence: TGTGCCAGCAGCTTCACACTAGTCGTCCGCGAGCAGTACTTC. It codes for CASSFTLVVREQYF. The chain links TRBV11-2 to TRBJ2-7; D perhaps matches TRBD2 (5 bases). Looked up from germline, CDR1 is SGHAT and CDR2 is FQNNGV. The V end was cut by 3 bases, the J end by 6 bases, with 15 bases between. The CDR3 sequence is 14 residues long.

The chain has TRBV11-3 and TRBJ1-1; D is perhaps TRBD1 (5 bases). This CDR3 has 14 residues. V was cut by 2 bases and J by 0 bases, with 7 bases left in between. Germline CDR1 reads SGHNT; CDR2 reads YENEEA. Here the CDR3 reads CASSLTGVNTEAFF. In DNA form, the CDR3 reads TGTGCCAGCAGCTTAACGGGGGTGAACACTGAAGCTTTCTTT. Filled out from reference TRBV11-3 and TRBJ1-1, the complete variable domain reads EAGVVQSPRYKIIEKKQPVAFWCNPISGHNTLYWYLQNLGQGPELLIRYENEEAVDDSQLPKDRFSAERLKGVDSTLKIQPAELGDSAVYLCASSLTGVNTEAFFGQGTRLTVV.

The genes are TRBV6-5 and TRBJ1-4; unclear D gene. CDR3 length: 13 amino acids. The V gene lost 2 bases and the J gene lost 3 bases, with 4 bases spanning the gap. The V gene's germline CDR1 is MNHEY and CDR2 SVGAGI. The DNA for the CDR3 is TGTGCCAGCAGTTACACGGCTAATGAAAAACTGTTTTTT. This gives the protein CASSYTANEKLFF.

The chain is built from TRBV6-6 and TRBJ1-3; TRBD1 matches at 7 bases. The germline V gene encodes CDR1 MNHNY and CDR2 SVGAGI (reference sequence). The junction had 4 bases not matched to a gene; V was cut back by 5 bases and J by 0 bases. The CDR3 contains 15 residues. CDR3 residues: CASSRDSSSGNTIYF. The CDR3 region has the DNA TGTGCCAGCAGTCGGGACAGTTCCTCTGGAAACACCATATATTTT.